The present T cell receptor beta chain was sequenced within a study of cytomegalovirus exposure and HLA in healthy donors. Concerning this clone itself: Its specificity is unknown.

The study ran its PCR with 60 Vbeta and 13 Jbeta primers. Sequenced by immunoSEQ multiplex PCR; TCRdb stores in-frame clones only, minus some. The data contain some 130,000 clones, approximately 71% of them seen just once; the ten biggest clones take up 2% to 2.5%. The V gene's germline CDR1 is SGHRS and CDR2 YFSETQ. This CDR3 contains 16 residues. Trimming pared 0 bases from V and 4 bases from J, leaving 13 bases between. Study-level results: A later analysis found common viral pathogens apparently linked to several of the most significant clusters.

The receptor was derived from a man in his thirties or forties in good health and CMV-seronegative. The chain couples TRBV5-1 to TRBJ2-2, with a tentative D call TRBD1 (5 bases). Sample: PBMCs. CDR3 DNA sequence: TGCGCCAGCAGCTTGGAGACAGACCTCTCCACCGGGGAGCTGTTTTTT. Translation gives CASSLETDLSTGELFF. The full variable domain, completed using reference TRBV5-1 and TRBJ2-2, is KAGVTQTPRYLIKTRGQQVTLSCSPISGHRSVSWYQQTPGQGLQFLFEYFSETQRNKGNFPGRFSGRQFSNSRSEMNVSTLELGDSALYLCASSLETDLSTGELFFGEGSRLTVL.